These 20 T cell receptor beta chains were all obtained from the same sample, sequenced in a study of shared clonotypes between healthy human individuals. Here immunoSEQ multiplex PCR was the method, and the copy in TCRdb shows in-frame clones only, minus some. The profile shows about 1.1 million clones, 60% to 80% of them singletons. The sequenced material came from memory CD4+ T cells from PBMCs. This sample's subset: CD45RA-negative fraction. Receptors were obtained from a man aged 18 to 35 in good health. Some clones in this sample may be carry-over from other donors' samples.

V gene TRBV2 combines with J gene TRBJ2-7; 7 bases line up with TRBD1. Germline V gene data show CDR1 as SNHLY and CDR2 as FYNNEI. V lost 1 base to trimming and J lost 4 bases; unmatched junction nucleotides: 7. This CDR3 has 15 amino acids. The CDR3 DNA reads TGTGCCAGCAGTGAAGGTGGTGCAGGGGGTTACGAGCAGTACTTC. Residues: CASSEGGAGGYEQYF.

This chain uses TRBV18 with TRBJ1-1, with a possible D match to TRBD1 (5 bases). V was shortened by 2 bases and J by 6 bases, with 13 bases between the two germline ends. From germline, CDR1 is KGHSH and CDR2 LQKENI. The CDR3 has 14 amino acids. The CDR3 coding sequence is TGTGCCAGCTCACCAGGTGGAGGGGCCCCTGAAGCTTTCTTT. It specifies CASSPGGGAPEAFF.

This clone was detected once. The chain joins TRBV7-2 to TRBJ2-2; possibly TRBD2 for D (7 bases). The CDR3 runs to 17 residues. Germline V gene sequence: CDR1 SGHTA, CDR2 FQGNSA. Trimming shortened V by 3 bases and J by 7 bases, and 21 bases separated the two germline ends. The CDR3 nucleotides are TGTGCCAGCAGCTTGGGGGGGCTGCCCCCCGTTGGCGGGGAGCTGTTTTTT. It yields the protein CASSLGGLPPVGGELFF.

V is TRBV7-2 and J is TRBJ2-5, with a possible D match to TRBD1 (6 bases). The CDR3 runs 13 residues. Germline CDR1 SGHTA, CDR2 FQGNSA. Trimming left V 5 bases short and J 5 bases short, with 12 bases between. The CDR3 sequence: CASSPQGLETQYF. CDR3 nucleotides: TGTGCCAGCAGCCCACAGGGTTTGGAGACCCAGTACTTC.

This clone was detected a few times. This chain uses TRBV4-2 with TRBJ1-1; 9 bases are shared with TRBD1. The junction had 7 bases not matched to a gene; V was cut back by 3 bases and J by 5 bases. The length of the CDR3 is 15 residues. Looked up from germline, CDR1 is LGHNA and CDR2 is YNFKEQ. DNA of the CDR3: TGTGCCAGCAGCCACCCTGGGACAGGGAGGACTGAAGCTTTCTTT. It encodes CASSHPGTGRTEAFF.

This clone came up once. The chain links TRBV28 to TRBJ1-1, with a tentative D call TRBD1 (6 bases). Germline V gene sequence: CDR1 MDHEN, CDR2 SYDVKM. The CDR3 contains 14 residues. V lost 5 bases, J lost 3 bases, and 13 bases lay in between. CDR3 nucleotide sequence: TGTGCCAGCAGTATAGGGGGTTCGGACACTGAAGCTTTCTTT. Translated: CASSIGGSDTEAFF. Full variable domain (rest looked up from reference TRBV28 and TRBJ1-1): DVKVTQSSRYLVKRTGEKVFLECVQDMDHENMFWYRQDPGLGLRLIYFSYDVKMKEKGDIPEGYSVSREKKERFSLILESASTNQTSMYLCASSIGGSDTEAFFGQGTRLTVV.

The chain couples TRBV5-4 to TRBJ2-1, with 7 bases aligning to TRBD1. V shed 5 bases and J 0 bases; nucleotides not matched to a gene: 5. This CDR3 spans 15 amino acids. Germline V lookup: CDR1 SGHNT, CDR2 YYREEE (reference sequence). For the CDR3, the DNA is TGTGCCAGCAGTTCCGGGACAGCCTCCTACAATGAGCAGTTCTTC. This sequence encodes CASSSGTASYNEQFF. The entire variable domain, with the rest obtained from reference TRBV5-4 and TRBJ2-1, is as follows: ETGVTQSPTHLIKTRGQQVTLRCSSQSGHNTVSWYQQALGQGPQFIFQYYREEENGRGNFPPRFSGLQFPNYSSELNVNALELDDSALYLCASSSGTASYNEQFFGPGTRLTVL.

This clone was observed a few times. J is TRBJ2-1 and V is TRBV29-1; D uncertain. Germline CDR1 and CDR2: SQVTM and ANQGSEA. The length of the CDR3 is 12 residues. The V end lost 6 bases, the J end lost 1 base, and 7 bases lay between the germline ends. The CDR3, as DNA: TGCAGCGTAGCGTCTTCCTACAATGAGCAGTTCTTC. Translated: CSVASSYNEQFF.

V usage is TRBV14 and J usage is TRBJ1-4; D is ambiguous. Trimming left V 1 base short and J 8 bases short, with 29 bases between. CDR3 length: 20 residues. The germline CDR1 and CDR2 sequences are SGHDN and FVKESK. The CDR3, as DNA: TGTGCCAGCAGCCAAGTGGCCTCCTGGGGAAAGGGCAAAGTGAGCGAAAAACTGTTTTTT. This sequence encodes CASSQVASWGKGKVSEKLFF. The full variable domain, with the rest looked up from reference TRBV14 and TRBJ1-4, is EAGVTQFPSHSVIEKGQTVTLRCDPISGHDNLYWYRRVMGKEIKFLLHFVKESKQDESGMPNNRFLAERTGGTYSTLKVQPAELEDSGVYFCASSQVASWGKGKVSEKLFFGSGTQLSVL.

The chain uses TRBV5-1 and TRBJ2-1; either TRBD1 or TRBD2 may supply D (5 bases each). Germline V gene lookup returns CDR1 SGHRS and CDR2 YFSETQ. Trimming stripped 4 bases from V and 4 bases from J, with 15 bases between. CDR3 length: 15 amino acids. The CDR3 sequence is CASSPDIGGYNEQFF. In DNA, the CDR3 is TGCGCCAGCAGCCCGGACATTGGGGGTTACAATGAGCAGTTCTTC.

The J gene is TRBJ2-7, the V gene TRBV28; 10 bases map to TRBD2. CDR3 length: 14 amino acids. From germline, CDR1 is MDHEN and CDR2 SYDVKM. The ends lost 7 bases at V and 2 bases at J; junction bases unmatched: 5. As DNA, the CDR3 is TGTGCCAGCACCCGAGCGGGAGGGGCCTACGAGCAGTACTTC. This gives the protein CASTRAGGAYEQYF.

On this clone: This may arise from a read error, as a much more abundant clone is one base away. The chain has TRBV25-1 and TRBJ1-1, with no clear D. This CDR3 comprises 14 residues. Looked up from germline, CDR1 is MGHDK and CDR2 is SYGVNS. The CDR3 loop reads CASSDRSLNTEASF. For the CDR3, the DNA is TGTGCCAGCAGTGACCGCAGCCTGAACACTGAAGCTTCCTTT.

This clone was detected ten times or more. V usage is TRBV7-2 and J usage is TRBJ2-4; D could derive from TRBD1 or TRBD2 (5 bases each). Trimming shortened V by 5 bases and J by 1 base, and 9 bases separated the two germline ends. Germline CDR1 is SGHTA and CDR2 is FQGNSA. This CDR3 has 14 residues. CDR3 protein: CASSGGPAKNIQYF. CDR3 coding DNA: TGTGCCAGCAGCGGGGGACCGGCCAAAAACATTCAGTACTTC.

Turning to this clone: Other DNA sequences in this specimen translate into the identical CDR3. The gene calls are TRBV7-9 and TRBJ2-3; the D is unclear. With 0 bases removed from V and 2 bases from J, the gap between germline ends came to 6 bases. The germline gives CDR1 SEHNR, CDR2 FQNEAQ (reference sequence). This CDR3 has 14 residues. Here the CDR3 reads CASSLAGVTDTQYF. For the CDR3, the DNA is TGTGCCAGCAGCTTAGCGGGCGTCACAGATACGCAGTATTTT.

The chain is built from TRBV19 and TRBJ1-5; TRBD1 matches at 8 bases. This CDR3 is 17 amino acids long. Trimming took 6 bases from V and 1 from J; bases not matched to a gene: 11. Per germline, CDR1 LNHDA and CDR2 SQIVND (reference sequence). The CDR3, as DNA: TGTGCCAGTAGCGCTCGACAGGGGTGGGAAAGCAATCAGCCCCAGCATTTT. Translating it yields CASSARQGWESNQPQHF.

This chain uses TRBV5-5 with TRBJ2-2, with 8 nucleotides matching TRBD2. J lost 5 bases, V lost 2 bases, and 5 bases had no gene match. This CDR3 has 15 amino acids. The germline V gene has CDR1 SGHKS and CDR2 YYEKEE (reference sequence). CDR3 sequence reads: CASSFPSSGTGELFF. CDR3 nucleotides: TGTGCCAGCAGCTTCCCCTCTAGCGGGACCGGGGAGCTGTTTTTT.

The chain uses TRBV27 and TRBJ1-1; tentatively, D is TRBD1 (6 bases). The germline gives CDR1 MNHEY, CDR2 SMNVEV (reference sequence). V dropped 5 bases and J dropped 1 base, with 14 bases sitting between them. The CDR3 is made up of 15 amino acids. The CDR3 protein is CASSLDKQGNTEAFF. The CDR3 coding sequence is TGTGCCAGCAGTCTAGATAAACAGGGGAACACTGAAGCTTTCTTT.

This chain connects TRBV7-2 to TRBJ2-5; D is ambiguous. CDR1 and CDR2 (germline): SGHTA, FQGNSA. V lost 1 base and J 5 bases, leaving 14 bases between the germline ends. The CDR3 spans 15 residues. The CDR3: CASSLGGSPRETQYF. CDR3 nucleotides: TGTGCCAGCAGCTTAGGTGGCAGTCCTCGGGAGACCCAGTACTTC.

The chain combines TRBV4-1 with TRBJ2-5; TRBD1 matches at 8 bases. The DNA end lines up better with TRBJ2-7; the J call may be wrong. The CDR3 totals 15 residues. Germline V gives CDR1 MGHRA, CDR2 YSYEKL. CDR3 sequence reads: CASSQLADRAYEQYF. In DNA form, the CDR3 reads TGCGCCAGCAGCCAATTAGCGGACAGGGCATACGAGCAGTACTTC.

The chain couples TRBV18 to TRBJ2-2, with unresolved D. CDR3 length: 16 amino acids. Germline lookup yields CDR1 KGHSH and CDR2 LQKENI. Trimming left V 1 base short and J 1 base short, with 10 bases between. The CDR3 region is CASSPLDILNTGELFF. Written as DNA, the CDR3 is TGTGCCAGCTCACCACTTGATATATTGAACACCGGGGAGCTGTTTTTT.